This section outlines one T cell receptor beta chain sequence together with its context. The antigen is not known. The CDR3 is 14 residues long. Germline values: CDR1 SEHNR, CDR2 FQNEAQ (reference sequence). Germline trimming cut 3 bases from V and 7 bases from J; bases unmatched to any gene: 6. The sample is drawn from a study of T cell responses to AZD1222 COVID-19 vaccine. Study-level findings and limits: Increased Spike-specific TCR breadth and depth were observed after two AZD1222 doses.

TCRdb's copy holds only in-frame clones and misses some; the assay was immunoSEQ multiplex PCR. The table lists around 150,000 clones, approximately 92% of them singletons. The V gene is TRBV7-9, the J gene TRBJ2-1; 7 positions agree with TRBD2. This sequence originates from an adult who received the AZD1222 COVID-19 vaccine. This specimen was peripheral blood, taken 28 days after the second AZD1222 dose. CDR3 protein: CASSLAELANEQFF. Here the CDR3 DNA reads TGTGCCAGCAGCTTGGCGGAACTAGCGAATGAGCAGTTCTTC.